The rows below give T cell receptor beta chains drawn from one sample of a study of blood T cells in healthy people across ages. TCRdb re-called the 5' RACE reads with MiXCR, one entry per CDR3 protein. The sample has approximately 490,000 distinct CDR3 sequences, less than 25% seen once. The sample was also reused in another study, on T cells of mothers and their children.

Specimen: blood. The receptors originated from a boy younger than 18 in good health. Each CDR3 is given with its conserved first and last residue. The order of the fields is J gene, CDR3 length, clone size, V gene, D gene, CDR3 DNA, CDR3 protein. D genes are given only for firm matches. A row's size may be missing; if present it is once, few, many or a size class.

J: TRBJ2-1; length: 16; size: .; V: TRBV28; D: TRBD2; DNA: TGTGCCAGCAGTTGGACTAGCGGGGGAATCTACAATGAGCAGTTCTTC; CDR3: CASSWTSGGIYNEQFF
J: TRBJ2-5; length: 15; size: .; V: TRBV5-4; D: TRBD2; DNA: TGTGCCAGCAGCTCAAAGGGACTAGCTGCCGAGACCCAGTACTTC; CDR3: CASSSKGLAAETQYF
J: TRBJ2-1; length: 20; size: few; V: TRBV30; D: TRBD2; DNA: TGTGCCTCCGATAGGCCCTCCGGGACTAGCGGGGGGGCCTGGTACAATGAGCAGTTCTTC; CDR3: CASDRPSGTSGGAWYNEQFF
J: TRBJ2-3; length: 14; size: .; V: TRBV6-1; D: .; DNA: TGTGCCAGCAGTGAAGCTCCAAGCACAGATACGCAGTATTTT; CDR3: CASSEAPSTDTQYF
J: TRBJ2-5; length: 17; size: few; V: TRBV7-9; D: TRBD2; DNA: TGTGCCAGCAGCTTAGGACTAGCGGGGGGAGCCCAAGAGACCCAGTACTTC; CDR3: CASSLGLAGGAQETQYF
J: TRBJ2-1; length: 16; size: .; V: TRBV5-1; D: TRBD2; DNA: TGCGCCAGCAGCAGTGGACTAGCGGGGGGGAACAATGAGCAGTTCTTC; CDR3: CASSSGLAGGNNEQFF
J: TRBJ2-7; length: 14; size: few; V: TRBV18; D: TRBD1; DNA: TGTGCCAGCTCACTGAGGGGGCTGGAGTACGAGCAGTACTTC; CDR3: CASSLRGLEYEQYF
J: TRBJ1-5; length: 15; size: few; V: TRBV7-8; D: .; DNA: TGTGCCAGCAGCTTAGACAGGCGAAGCAATCAGCCCCAGCATTTT; CDR3: CASSLDRRSNQPQHF
J: TRBJ1-4; length: 17; size: .; V: TRBV28; D: TRBD1; DNA: TGTGCCAGCAGTTTTGCCTCATCAGGGGGTGGGACAGAAAAACTGTTTTTT; CDR3: CASSFASSGGGTEKLFF
J: TRBJ2-4; length: 13; size: .; V: TRBV5-1; D: .; DNA: TGCGCCAGCAGCCTTCGGGACCCAAACATTCAGTACTTC; CDR3: CASSLRDPNIQYF
J: TRBJ1-1; length: 16; size: few; V: TRBV25-1; D: .; DNA: TGTGCCAGCAGTGAAGGTTGGGGGCGGTTGAACACTGAAGCTTTCTTT; CDR3: CASSEGWGRLNTEAFF
J: TRBJ2-2; length: 15; size: few; V: TRBV19; D: .; DNA: TGTGCCAGTAGTATGACGACAGGGAACACCGGGGAGCTGTTTTTT; CDR3: CASSMTTGNTGELFF
J: TRBJ2-7; length: 16; size: .; V: TRBV12-3/TRBV12-4; D: TRBD2; DNA: TGTGCCAGCAGTGGCCCCCAAAGCGGGAGTAAGTACGAGCAGTACTTC; CDR3: CASSGPQSGSKYEQYF
J: TRBJ2-4; length: 14; size: many; V: TRBV5-6; D: .; DNA: TGTGCCAGCAGCTTTGCAGGGTCGGGGAACATTCAGTACTTC; CDR3: CASSFAGSGNIQYF
J: TRBJ2-4; length: 17; size: few; V: TRBV12-3/TRBV12-4; D: .; DNA: TGTGCCAGCAGCCAATTAGACATGGCCGAGGCCAAAAACATTCAGTACTTC; CDR3: CASSQLDMAEAKNIQYF
J: TRBJ2-5; length: 13; size: few; V: TRBV7-9; D: .; DNA: TGTGCCAGCAGCTTAGGAGAGCAAGAGACCCAGTACTTC; CDR3: CASSLGEQETQYF
J: TRBJ1-1; length: 14; size: .; V: TRBV6-6; D: .; DNA: TGTGCCAGCAGTCGACTGTCCCGGGACACTGAAGCTTTCTTT; CDR3: CASSRLSRDTEAFF